Sequencing of this T cell receptor beta chain was carried out in a study of breast tumors, draining lymph nodes, adjacent tissues (dated by TCRdb to 2016 to 2018). For the wider study: In breast cancer patients, the study compared the TCR beta repertoires of tumor, adjacent nontumor tissue and axillary lymph nodes. The study aimed to assess the relationships and possible T-cell exchange between tumor, surrounding tissue and draining lymph node repertoires in human breast cancer. Study-wide conclusions, independent of this receptor: Rather than being directly demonstrated, the conclusion that tumor T cells originate in lymph nodes was presented as consistent with a hypothesis. A scenario in which most tumor T cells derive from the lymph node and then expand within tumor tissue was judged to be consistent with the data. Tumor and nontumor tissue repertoires were found to be significantly more similar in luminal-like than in basal-like breast cancer. Tumor T-cell repertoires showed less diversity than lymph node repertoires and more diversity than nontumor tissue repertoires, and tumor T-cell repertoires showed preferential V and J gene usage.

For sequencing, an Illumina HiSeq 2000 was employed. Multiplex PCR amplification was used to build the TCR beta chain libraries. The amplified TCR beta chain products were analyzed by high-throughput sequencing. Using fastp at Q25 and MiXCR, TCRdb reprocessed the public reads and kept productive beta chains. Each record represents a unique CDR3 protein, reported with the most common genes and DNA among its rows. For this sample there are 50,000 to 75,000 distinct CDR3 sequences; roughly 59% appear just once. The ten largest clones represent roughly a fifth of the sample. Concerning this clonotype itself: Its antigen remains undetermined. One junction end does not reproduce the germline sequence, and a read error may be involved.

The sequenced sample was breast tumor tissue. The TCR was taken from a female donor with breast cancer. Some clones in this sample may be carry-over from other donors' samples.

This receptor has the CDR3 CASSSSAGEDTQYF. At the DNA level, the sequence is TGCGCCAGCAGCAGCTCAGCGGGGGAAGACACCCAGTACTTC. The chain is made from TRBV5-1 and TRBJ2-5; TRBD2 agrees with 8 junctional bases. The germline V gene encodes CDR1 SGHRS and CDR2 YFSETQ. The CDR3 has 14 amino acids, counting the end cysteine and phenylalanine. CDR3 DNA only is kept here, 42 bases in frame from base 1.